The rows below give T cell receptor beta chains drawn from one sample of a study of blood T cell repertoires in COVID-19. The repertoire was sequenced with immunoSEQ multiplex PCR; TCRdb's copy has only in-frame clones and lacks some. The top ten clones hold approximately 6.2% of a sample with just over 75,000 clones, 80% of them seen once. The source material was peripheral blood. Receptors were obtained from a man in his fifties or sixties with active or convalescent COVID-19. Each CDR3 is given with its conserved first and last residue. The order of the fields is J gene, D gene, V gene, CDR3 DNA, CDR3 protein. The D gene is left open where the match is weak.

TRBJ2-7,NA,TRBV19,TGTGCCAGTAGTATCATAACTGGACCAGACAGGGAGCAGTACTTC,CASSIITGPDREQYF
TRBJ2-5,NA,TRBV7-7,TGTGCTAGCAGCCCAGGGACACTCCACGAAGAGACCCAGTACTTC,CASSPGTLHEETQYF
TRBJ1-6,TRBD1,TRBV5-1,TGCGCCAGCAGCTTGGGGGCGGACAGGGGGCTTTCACCCCTCCACTTT,CASSLGADRGLSPLHF
TRBJ2-7,NA,TRBV10-1,TGCGCCAGCAGTAGGAGGCAGGCGTACGAGCAGTACTTC,CASSRRQAYEQYF
TRBJ1-2,TRBD1,TRBV19,TGTGCCAGTTCGCAGGGGGCTTATGGGGGCTACACCTTC,CASSQGAYGGYTF
TRBJ1-2,TRBD1,TRBV2,TGTGCCACCTCGCGGGAACAGGGGCGCGCTAACTATGGCTACACCTTC,CATSREQGRANYGYTF
TRBJ2-7,NA,TRBV6-2/TRBV6-3,TGTGCCAGCAGCAAGGAGCTATTCGAGCAGTACTTC,CASSKELFEQYF
TRBJ1-3,NA,TRBV9,TGTGCCAGCAGCACGAACAGGGAGAACACCATATATTTT,CASSTNRENTIYF
TRBJ1-1,TRBD1,TRBV11-2,TGTGCCAGCAGCTTAGCCCTGGACAGGGGGGGCACTGAAGCTTTCTTT,CASSLALDRGGTEAFF
TRBJ1-3,TRBD1,TRBV5-6,TGTGCCAGCAGCTTGGGGACAGGCTCTGGAAACACCATATATTTT,CASSLGTGSGNTIYF
TRBJ1-2,NA,TRBV18,TGTGCCAGCTCCACACCTCGCCAAATACAGAACTATGGCTACACCTTC,CASSTPRQIQNYGYTF